This T cell receptor (beta chain) derives from a study of T cell changes during pregnancy in multiple sclerosis. The data were produced by immunoSEQ multiplex PCR, yet TCRdb's version contains in-frame clones alone and is incomplete. Of 90,000 or so clones in the sample, about 91% were seen once. The V and J ends lost 1 base and 6 bases, in that order; junction bases with no gene match: 8. Germline values: CDR1 ENHRY, CDR2 SYGVKD. This CDR3 contains 16 residues. The V call is TRBV10-3, the J call TRBJ1-2; TRBD1 matches at 10 bases. The material sequenced was peripheral blood, taken before pregnancy. The receptor comes from a female donor with multiple sclerosis, enrolled in a pregnancy study. The CDR3 nucleotides are TGTGCCATCAGTGAGTGGGGAGACAGGGGGCCCGATGGCTACACCTTC. Protein product: CAISEWGDRGPDGYTF.